The 16 T cell receptor beta chains listed next were all sequenced from one sample in a study of T cell repertoires in cytomegalovirus infection. One entry per CDR3 protein results from TCRdb running MiXCR on the reads. The table shows about 600,000 distinct CDR3 sequences, with 24% occurring only once. The sequencing sample was made of CD8+ T cells from PBMCs. These receptors originate from a human donor in good health (CMV status not recorded). Some clones in this sample may be carry-over from other donors' samples.

This clonotype was detected many times. The rearrangement uses TRBV7-8 and TRBJ2-1, with D perhaps TRBD1 (5 bases). The V end lost 3 bases, the J end lost 8 bases, and 14 bases lay between the germline ends. Germline CDR1 is SGHVS and CDR2 is FQNEAQ. The CDR3 length is 14 residues. Here the CDR3 DNA reads TGTGCCAGCAGCTTGAGCAGCAGGGCGGATGAGCAGTTCTTC. The encoded protein is CASSLSSRADEQFF. Filled out from reference TRBV7-8 and TRBJ2-1, the complete variable domain reads GAGVSQSPRYKVAKRGQDVALRCDPISGHVSLFWYQQALGQGPEFLTYFQNEAQLDKSGLPSDRFFAERPEGSVSTLKIQRTQQEDSAVYLCASSLSSRADEQFFGPGTRLTVL.

This clonotype was seen a few times. The rearrangement uses TRBV6-1 and TRBJ2-5; 7 bases match TRBD2. Germline trimming cut 7 bases from V and 5 bases from J; bases unmatched to any gene: 7. Germline CDR1 MNHNS, CDR2 SASEGT. The length of the CDR3 is 13 residues. CDR3 sequence reads: CASTGGGRETQYF. Here the CDR3 DNA reads TGTGCCAGCACTGGGGGGGGACGGGAGACCCAGTACTTC.

V and J are TRBV12-5 and TRBJ2-5; D gene unclear. Germline values: CDR1 LGHNT, CDR2 FRNRAP. The CDR3 is 12 residues long. Deletions cut 1 base from V and 7 bases from J, with 7 bases between. The CDR3 here is CASGLELRTQYF. CDR3 nucleotides: TGTGCTAGTGGTTTGGAGCTCCGGACCCAGTACTTC.

The chain carries TRBV12-3 or TRBV12-4 and TRBJ2-1, with 8 bases fitting TRBD2. The trim removed 4 bases at V and 6 bases at J, leaving 8 bases unmatched. CDR3 length: 15 amino acids. The CDR3, as DNA: TGTGCCAGCAGTTCCGTTGCGGGGGGAAGCAATGAGCAGTTCTTC. Translating gives CASSSVAGGSNEQFF.

This clonotype was found a few times. This chain uses TRBV27 with TRBJ2-1; 10 bases are shared with TRBD2. This CDR3 has 20 amino acids. V was clipped by 2 bases and J by 5 bases; unmatched bases: 18. Germline loops: CDR1 MNHEY, CDR2 SMNVEV (reference sequence). DNA for the CDR3: TGTGCCAGCAGTTTAGCCGCAGAGAATTTAGCGGGGGGCCTACACAATGAGCAGTTCTTC. Its protein product is CASSLAAENLAGGLHNEQFF.

Ten or more counts support this clonotype. V is TRBV7-9 and J is TRBJ2-1; tentative D call: TRBD2 (5 bases). V shed 8 bases and J shed 3 bases, with 14 bases lying between them. This CDR3 has 14 residues. Germline V gene lookup returns CDR1 SEHNR and CDR2 FQNEAQ (reference sequence). CDR3 bases: TGTGCCAGCTCCGGGGATTGGGACTACAATGAGCAGTTCTTC. Translated, it gives CASSGDWDYNEQFF.

The V gene is TRBV20-1, the J gene TRBJ2-7; D unclear. Trimming removed 3 bases from V and 7 bases from J, with 10 bases in between. This CDR3 contains 11 residues. Germline CDR1 reads DFQATT; CDR2 reads SNEGSKA (reference sequence). Written as DNA, the CDR3 is TGCAGTGCTAGTAGAGCTTCTGAGCAGTACTTC. Encoded protein: CSASRASEQYF.

This rearrangement joins TRBV7-9 to TRBJ2-5; unclear D gene. Trimming cost V 0 bases and J 3 bases, with 14 bases left between them. From germline, CDR1 is SEHNR and CDR2 FQNEAQ (reference sequence). The CDR3 contains 16 residues. The CDR3 spells CASSLARGLGEETQYF. In DNA, the CDR3 is TGTGCCAGCAGCTTAGCCCGAGGATTGGGTGAAGAGACCCAGTACTTC.

Only one count was recorded for this clonotype. The germline gene is not matched at one end of the junction; a read error may be the cause. The chain combines TRBV27 with TRBJ2-2; 8 bases match TRBD1. Germline CDR1 is MNHEY and CDR2 is SMNVEV (reference sequence). The CDR3 extends over 16 amino acids. The DNA for the CDR3 is TGTGCCGGCAGAACTGGGACAGGTTCTTTGACCGGGGAGCTGTTTTTT. It yields the protein CAGRTGTGSLTGELFF.

This clonotype was seen ten or more times. J is TRBJ1-2 and V is TRBV6-5; the D is unclear. This CDR3 region has 13 residues. Germline CDR1 and CDR2: MNHEY and SVGAGI. V was shortened by 5 bases and J by 7 bases, with 14 bases between the two germline ends. Here the CDR3 reads CASSGGLPGGYTF. For the CDR3, the DNA is TGTGCCAGCAGTGGAGGATTGCCGGGTGGCTACACCTTC.

This chain uses TRBV28 with TRBJ2-5, with a possible D match to TRBD2 (5 bases). This CDR3 is built from 18 residues. V was shortened by 5 bases and J by 1 base, with 23 bases between the two germline ends. Per germline, CDR1 MDHEN and CDR2 SYDVKM. The CDR3, as DNA: TGTGCCAGCAGTCTGCGTTTTTGGGAGAGTGACTCCCAAGAGACCCAGTACTTC. Protein sequence: CASSLRFWESDSQETQYF.

The table lists this clonotype with a count of one. Given a much more abundant clone one base away, this may be a read error. V is TRBV12-5 and J is TRBJ1-2, with D unresolved. Germline V gene sequence: CDR1 LGHNT, CDR2 FRNRAP. CDR3 length: 14 amino acids. DNA for the CDR3: TGTGCTAGTGGTTTGAACACAGAGGACTATGACTACACCTTC. It specifies CASGLNTEDYDYTF.

V and J are TRBV29-1 and TRBJ2-1; possible D gene TRBD1, 6 bases. Germline assignment: CDR1 SQVTM and CDR2 ANQGSEA. The ends were cut back, 6 bases at V and 2 bases at J, with 11 bases in the middle. The CDR3 is made up of 13 amino acids. The CDR3 protein is CSVPGVTYNEQFF. As DNA, the CDR3 is TGCAGCGTCCCAGGGGTTACCTACAATGAGCAGTTCTTC.

At least ten counts were recorded for this clonotype. The chain recombines TRBV7-6 with TRBJ2-1; 10 nucleotides align to TRBD2. From germline, CDR1 is SGHVS and CDR2 FNYEAQ. V dropped 1 base and J dropped 6; count of bases not matched to a gene: 9. The CDR3 has 17 residues. CDR3 residues: CASSLVASGGSLNEQFF. DNA for the CDR3: TGTGCCAGCAGCTTAGTAGCTAGCGGGGGAAGTCTCAATGAGCAGTTCTTC.

This clonotype came up many times. This chain joins TRBV7-6 and TRBJ2-3, with D perhaps TRBD2 (6 bases). Trimming left V 4 bases short and J 2 bases short, with 13 bases between. Per the germline V gene, CDR1 is SGHVS and CDR2 is FNYEAQ. The CDR3 runs to 15 residues. DNA of the CDR3: TGTGCCAGCAGCTCCGAGGAGGGGAACACAGATACGCAGTATTTT. Amino acid sequence: CASSSEEGNTDTQYF.

The rearrangement uses TRBV19 and TRBJ2-6; 7 positions agree with TRBD1. This CDR3 has 17 residues. With 6 bases clipped from V and 0 bases from J, the junction kept 8 bases outside the gene matches. Germline values: CDR1 LNHDA, CDR2 SQIVND (reference sequence). The CDR3 sequence is CASSFDRAFSGANVLTF. CDR3 bases: TGTGCCAGTAGCTTCGACAGGGCCTTCTCTGGGGCCAACGTCCTGACTTTC.